The clone carrying this T cell receptor (beta chain) was seen only a few times. Its antigen is unidentified. For a library built for alpha chains, this beta chain is a stray read; little rests on its size. TCRdb fed the 5' RACE reads into MiXCR, producing one record per CDR3 protein. The sample shows 4,000 to 5,500 distinct CDR3 sequences, around 11% of them seen only once. The CDR3 totals 15 residues. V was pared by 0 bases and J by 8 bases, with 4 bases of the junction left unmatched. In germline, CDR1 is SGHTA, CDR2 FQGTGA. Described time point: sample taken at primary tumor resection. This sample is drawn from a study of spatial heterogeneity in lung cancer. Whole-study findings and limits: Counts that tracked tumor mutation counts were those of expanded intratumoral alpha and beta TCRs.

The receptor was isolated from a male donor with early-stage non-small cell lung cancer. The material sequenced was lung tumor tissue, taken at surgery. The gene calls are TRBV7-3 and TRBJ2-1, with 10 positions matching TRBD1. The CDR3 nucleotides read TGTGCCAGCAGCTTAACGGGACAGGGGTACGATGAGCAGTTCTTC. Its protein is CASSLTGQGYDEQFF.